These 6 T cell receptor beta chains originate from one sample sequenced in a study of blood T cell repertoires in COVID-19. Repertoires were generated with immunoSEQ multiplex PCR, while TCRdb's copy carries only in-frame clones and drops some. The sample carries over 100,000 clones, approximately 85% recorded once. Sequenced material: peripheral blood. These receptors were taken from a man aged 35 to 55 with active or convalescent COVID-19.

V is TRBV27 and J is TRBJ1-3; the match to TRBD1 covers 7 bases. With V trimmed by 6 bases and J by 8 bases, 10 bases remained unmatched. This CDR3 has 14 residues. In germline, CDR1 is MNHEY, CDR2 SMNVEV (reference sequence). DNA of the CDR3: TGTGCCAGCAGGTTAGGGGGCGCCGGAGACACCATATATTTT. As protein: CASRLGGAGDTIYF.

This chain uses TRBV6-8 with TRBJ1-3; D not certain. V dropped 0 bases and J dropped 0 bases, with 6 bases sitting between them. Germline assignment: CDR1 MNHGY and CDR2 SAAAGT. The CDR3 runs 15 residues. CDR3 DNA sequence: TGTGCCAGCAGTTACTCAGACAACTCTGGAAACACCATATATTTT. Its protein product is CASSYSDNSGNTIYF.

This rearrangement joins TRBV19 to TRBJ2-2, with a possible D match to TRBD2 (5 bases). This CDR3 region has 13 residues. V dropped 5 bases and J dropped 7 bases, with 11 bases sitting between them. Looked up from germline, CDR1 is LNHDA and CDR2 is SQIVND (reference sequence). CDR3 loop: CASSAGLGGELFF. CDR3 DNA sequence: TGTGCCAGTAGTGCGGGTTTGGGCGGGGAGCTGTTTTTT.

The chain carries TRBV27 and TRBJ2-7, with 9 bases lining up with TRBD1. The CDR3 is 13 residues long. Trimming at V came to 4 bases and at J to 6 bases, leaving 4 bases not matched to a gene. CDR1 is MNHEY, CDR2 SMNVEV, per germline (reference sequence). As DNA, the CDR3 is TGTGCCAGCAGTTGGACAGGGGCAGGCGAGCAGTACTTC. Amino acid sequence: CASSWTGAGEQYF.

V and J are TRBV27 and TRBJ1-1; D not resolved. The CDR3 has 13 amino acids. CDR1 and CDR2 (germline): MNHEY, SMNVEV (reference sequence). The V end lost 6 bases, the J end lost 0 bases, and 8 bases lay between the germline ends. CDR3 region: CASRGSMNTEAFF. The CDR3 coding sequence is TGTGCCAGCAGGGGCAGTATGAACACTGAAGCTTTCTTT.

The V gene is TRBV7-9, the J gene TRBJ1-1, with a tentative D call TRBD1 (5 bases). The CDR3 runs to 14 residues. Deletions cut 1 base from V and 7 bases from J, with 13 bases between. Germline V gene lookup returns CDR1 SEHNR and CDR2 FQNEAQ (reference sequence). The CDR3 sequence is CASSLGQPPGEAFF. DNA for the CDR3: TGTGCCAGCAGCTTAGGACAGCCACCCGGTGAAGCTTTCTTT.